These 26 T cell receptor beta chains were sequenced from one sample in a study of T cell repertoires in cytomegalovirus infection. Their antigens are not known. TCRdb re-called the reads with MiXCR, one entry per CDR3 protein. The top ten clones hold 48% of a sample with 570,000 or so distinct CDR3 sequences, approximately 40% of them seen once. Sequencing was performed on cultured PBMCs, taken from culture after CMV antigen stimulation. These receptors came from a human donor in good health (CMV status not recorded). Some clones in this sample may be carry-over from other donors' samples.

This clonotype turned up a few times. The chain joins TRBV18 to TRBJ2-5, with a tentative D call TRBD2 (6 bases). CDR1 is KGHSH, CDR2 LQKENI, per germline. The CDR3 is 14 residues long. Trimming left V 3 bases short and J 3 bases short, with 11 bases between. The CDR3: CASSPLSGEETQYF. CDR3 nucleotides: TGTGCCAGCTCACCCCTGTCGGGAGAAGAGACCCAGTACTTC. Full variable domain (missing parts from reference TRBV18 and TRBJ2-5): NAGVMQNPRHLVRRRGQEARLRCSPMKGHSHVYWYRQLPEEGLKFMVYLQKENIIDESGMPKERFSAEFPKEGPSILRIQQVVRGDSAAYFCASSPLSGEETQYFGPGTRLLVL.

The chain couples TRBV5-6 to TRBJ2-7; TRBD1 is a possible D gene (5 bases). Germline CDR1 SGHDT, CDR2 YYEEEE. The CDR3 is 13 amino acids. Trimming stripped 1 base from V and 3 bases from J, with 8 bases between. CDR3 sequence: CASSLRGHYEQYF. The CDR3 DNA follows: TGTGCCAGCAGCTTGAGGGGCCACTACGAGCAGTACTTC.

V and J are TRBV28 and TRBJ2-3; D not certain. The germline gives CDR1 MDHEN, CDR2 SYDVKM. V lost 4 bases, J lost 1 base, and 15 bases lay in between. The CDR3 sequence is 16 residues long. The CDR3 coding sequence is TGTGCCAGCAGTTACGGTAGTCCTCTCGGCACAGATACGCAGTATTTT. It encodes CASSYGSPLGTDTQYF.

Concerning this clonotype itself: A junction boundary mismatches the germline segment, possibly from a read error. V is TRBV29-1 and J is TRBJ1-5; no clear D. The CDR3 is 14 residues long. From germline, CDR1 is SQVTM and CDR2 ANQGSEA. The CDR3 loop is CSVPADGSDQPQHF. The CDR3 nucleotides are TGCAGCGTCCCTGCTGACGGTAGCGATCAGCCCCAGCATTTT.

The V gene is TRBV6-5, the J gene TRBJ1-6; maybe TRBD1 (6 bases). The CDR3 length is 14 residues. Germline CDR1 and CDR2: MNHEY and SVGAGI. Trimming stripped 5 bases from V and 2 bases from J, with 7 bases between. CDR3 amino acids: CASSDRTYNSPLHF. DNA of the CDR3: TGTGCCAGCAGTGACAGGACCTATAATTCACCCCTCCACTTT.

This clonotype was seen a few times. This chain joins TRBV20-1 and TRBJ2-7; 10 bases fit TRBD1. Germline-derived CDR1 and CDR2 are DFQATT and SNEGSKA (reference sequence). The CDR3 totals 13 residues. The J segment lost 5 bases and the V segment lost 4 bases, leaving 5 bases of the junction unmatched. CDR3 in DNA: TGCAGTGCTAAACCGGGACAGGGGAACGAGCAGTACTTC. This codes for CSAKPGQGNEQYF.

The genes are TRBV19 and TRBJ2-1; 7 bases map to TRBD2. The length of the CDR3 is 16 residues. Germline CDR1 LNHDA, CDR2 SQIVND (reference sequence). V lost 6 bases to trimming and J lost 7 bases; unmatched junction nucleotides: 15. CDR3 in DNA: TGTGCCAGTAGCCCTACGATGGGGGGGGTGTATAATGAGCAGTTCTTC. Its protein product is CASSPTMGGVYNEQFF.

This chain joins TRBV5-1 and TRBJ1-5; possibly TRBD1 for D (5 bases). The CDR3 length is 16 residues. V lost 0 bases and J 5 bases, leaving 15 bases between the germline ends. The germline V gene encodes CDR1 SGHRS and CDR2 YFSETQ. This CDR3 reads CASSLDLGDPYQPQHF. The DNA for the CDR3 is TGCGCCAGCAGCTTGGATTTAGGGGACCCATATCAGCCCCAGCATTTT.

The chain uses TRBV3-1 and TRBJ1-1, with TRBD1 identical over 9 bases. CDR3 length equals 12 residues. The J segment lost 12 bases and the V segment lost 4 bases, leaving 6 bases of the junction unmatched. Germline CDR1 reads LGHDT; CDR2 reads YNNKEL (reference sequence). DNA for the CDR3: TGTGCCAGCAGCCCCCGGACAGGGGAGTCTTTCTTT. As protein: CASSPRTGESFF.

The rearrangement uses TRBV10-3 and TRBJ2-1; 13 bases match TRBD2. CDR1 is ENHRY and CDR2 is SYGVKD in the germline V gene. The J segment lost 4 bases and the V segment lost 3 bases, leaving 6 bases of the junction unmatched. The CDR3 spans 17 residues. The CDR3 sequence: CAISEATSGGAYNEQFF. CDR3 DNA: TGTGCCATCAGTGAAGCCACTAGCGGGGGGGCTTACAATGAGCAGTTCTTC.

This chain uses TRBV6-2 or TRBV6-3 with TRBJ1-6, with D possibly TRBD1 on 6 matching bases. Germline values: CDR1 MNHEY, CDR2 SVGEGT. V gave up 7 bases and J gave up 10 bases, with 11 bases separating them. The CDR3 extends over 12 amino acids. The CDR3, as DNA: TGTGCCAGCAACACAGGGAGGTCACCCCTCCACTTT. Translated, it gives CASNTGRSPLHF.

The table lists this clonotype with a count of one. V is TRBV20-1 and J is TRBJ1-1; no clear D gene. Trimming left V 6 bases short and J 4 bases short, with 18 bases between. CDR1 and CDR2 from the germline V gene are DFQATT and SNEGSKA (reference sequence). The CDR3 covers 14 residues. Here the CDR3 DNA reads TGCAGTGCCACTGGGTTGGGGATCGGCACTGAAGCTTTCTTT. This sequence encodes CSATGLGIGTEAFF.

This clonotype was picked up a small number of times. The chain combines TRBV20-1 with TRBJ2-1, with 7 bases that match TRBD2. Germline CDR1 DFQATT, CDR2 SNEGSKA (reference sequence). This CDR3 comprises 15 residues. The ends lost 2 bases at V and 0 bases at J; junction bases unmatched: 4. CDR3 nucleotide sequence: TGCAGTGCTAGAAACCTAGCGGACTCCTACAATGAGCAGTTCTTC. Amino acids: CSARNLADSYNEQFF.

CDR3 residues: CASSNRVGNEKLFF. Written as DNA, the CDR3 is TGTGCCAGCAGTAACAGGGTCGGGAATGAAAAACTGTTTTTT. The rearrangement uses TRBV7-3 and TRBJ1-4, with D tentatively TRBD1 (6 bases). The germline V gene encodes CDR1 SGHTA and CDR2 FQGTGA. V was shortened by 6 bases and J by 5 bases, with 13 bases between the two germline ends. The CDR3 loop spans 14 amino acids.

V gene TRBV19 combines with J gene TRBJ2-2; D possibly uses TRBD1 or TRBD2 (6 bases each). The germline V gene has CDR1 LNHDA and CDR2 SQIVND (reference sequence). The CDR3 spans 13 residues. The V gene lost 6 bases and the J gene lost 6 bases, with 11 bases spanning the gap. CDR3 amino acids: CASRKEGAGELFF. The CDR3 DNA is TGTGCCAGTAGAAAGGAGGGGGCCGGGGAGCTGTTTTTT.

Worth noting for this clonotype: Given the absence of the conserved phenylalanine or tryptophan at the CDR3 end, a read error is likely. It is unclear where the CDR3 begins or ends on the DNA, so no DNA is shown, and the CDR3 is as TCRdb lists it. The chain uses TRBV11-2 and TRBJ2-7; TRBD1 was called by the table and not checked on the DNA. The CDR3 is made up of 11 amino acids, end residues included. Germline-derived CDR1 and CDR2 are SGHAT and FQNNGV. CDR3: CASSLVGRIPS.

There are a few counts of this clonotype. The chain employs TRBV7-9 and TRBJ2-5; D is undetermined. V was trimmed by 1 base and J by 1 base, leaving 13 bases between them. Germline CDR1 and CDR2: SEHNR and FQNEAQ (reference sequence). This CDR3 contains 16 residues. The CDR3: CASSLGSLTPQETQYF. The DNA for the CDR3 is TGTGCCAGCAGCTTAGGCAGCCTCACCCCCCAAGAGACCCAGTACTTC.

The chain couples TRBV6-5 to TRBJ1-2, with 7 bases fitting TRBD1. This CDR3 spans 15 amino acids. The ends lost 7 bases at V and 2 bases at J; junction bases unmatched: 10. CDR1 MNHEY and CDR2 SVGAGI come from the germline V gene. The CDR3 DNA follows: TGTGCCAGCACCAGGACTACGACAGGGAACTATGGCTACACCTTC. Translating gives CASTRTTTGNYGYTF.

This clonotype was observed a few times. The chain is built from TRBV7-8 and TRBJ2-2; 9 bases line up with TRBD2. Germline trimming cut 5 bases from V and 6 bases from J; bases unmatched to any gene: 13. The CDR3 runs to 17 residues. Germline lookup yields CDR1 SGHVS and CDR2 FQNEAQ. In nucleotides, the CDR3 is TGTGCCAGCAGCCGCCGCCCTTGGCGGGAGGGAGCCGGGGAGCTGTTTTTT. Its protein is CASSRRPWREGAGELFF.

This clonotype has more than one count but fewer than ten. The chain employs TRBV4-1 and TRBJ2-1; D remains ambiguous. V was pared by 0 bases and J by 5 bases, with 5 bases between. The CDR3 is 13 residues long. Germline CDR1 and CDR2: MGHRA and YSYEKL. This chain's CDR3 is CASSQDPDNEQFF. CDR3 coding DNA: TGCGCCAGCAGCCAAGATCCCGACAATGAGCAGTTCTTC.

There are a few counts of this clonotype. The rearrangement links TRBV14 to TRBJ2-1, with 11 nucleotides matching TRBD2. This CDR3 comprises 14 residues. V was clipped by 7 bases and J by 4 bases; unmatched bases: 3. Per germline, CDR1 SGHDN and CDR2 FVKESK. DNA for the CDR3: TGTGCCAGCAAACTAGCGGGAGTTTACAATGAGCAGTTCTTC. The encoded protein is CASKLAGVYNEQFF.

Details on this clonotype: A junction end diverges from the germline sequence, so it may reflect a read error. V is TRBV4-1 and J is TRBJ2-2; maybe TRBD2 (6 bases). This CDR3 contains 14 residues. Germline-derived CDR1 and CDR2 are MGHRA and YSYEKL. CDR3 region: CASRRTGEAGELFF. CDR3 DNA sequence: TGTGCCAGCAGAAGAACGGGAGAGGCCGGGGAGCTGTTTTTT.

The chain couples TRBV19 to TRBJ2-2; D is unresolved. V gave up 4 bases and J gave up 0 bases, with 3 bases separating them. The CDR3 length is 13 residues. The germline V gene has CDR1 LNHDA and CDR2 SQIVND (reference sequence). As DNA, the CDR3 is TGTGCCAGTAGTAAAGCGAACACCGGGGAGCTGTTTTTT. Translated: CASSKANTGELFF. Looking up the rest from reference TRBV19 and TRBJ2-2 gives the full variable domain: DGGITQSPKYLFRKEGQNVTLSCEQNLNHDAMYWYRQDPGQGLRLIYYSQIVNDFQKGDIAEGYSVSREKKESFPLTVTSAQKNPTAFYLCASSKANTGELFFGEGSRLTVL.

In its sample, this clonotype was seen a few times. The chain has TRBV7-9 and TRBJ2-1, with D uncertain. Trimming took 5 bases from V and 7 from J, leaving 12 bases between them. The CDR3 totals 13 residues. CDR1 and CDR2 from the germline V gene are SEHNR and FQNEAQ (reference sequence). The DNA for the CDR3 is TGTGCCAGCAGCGCACCGGGTGGTAATGAGCAGTTCTTC. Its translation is CASSAPGGNEQFF.

The CDR3 nucleotides are TGCAGTGCCCCCGACAGGGGGCTGAAGGGCTACACCTTC. This gives the protein CSAPDRGLKGYTF. The V gene is TRBV20-1, the J gene TRBJ1-2; 10 nucleotides match TRBD1. Per the germline V gene, CDR1 is DFQATT and CDR2 is SNEGSKA (reference sequence). Trimming at V came to 6 bases and at J to 8 bases, leaving 9 bases not matched to a gene. The CDR3 contains 13 residues.

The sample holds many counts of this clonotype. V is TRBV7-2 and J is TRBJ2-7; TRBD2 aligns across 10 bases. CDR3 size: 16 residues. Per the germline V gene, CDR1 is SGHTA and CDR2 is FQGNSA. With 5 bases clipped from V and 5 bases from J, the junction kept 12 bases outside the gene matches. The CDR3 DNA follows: TGTGCCAGCAGCCCCAGGGGGGTCCTAGCGGGAGACGAGCAGTACTTC. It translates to CASSPRGVLAGDEQYF.